These T cell receptor beta chains were read from a single sample in a study of neoadjuvant nivolumab and ipilimumab in lung cancer. Method: immunoSEQ multiplex PCR; TCRdb's copy keeps in-frame clones and lacks some. The sample lists about 23,000 clones, 82% seen once, with approximately 22% in the top ten. The material was peripheral blood, obtained before neoadjuvant nivolumab, alone or with ipilimumab. The receptors stem from an adult with non-small cell lung cancer. The CDR3 runs from the conserved cysteine through the conserved F or W. D genes are given only for firm matches. Clone size is given for some rows only: seen once, a few or many times, or a class if the clone is expanded.

clone size	V gene	J gene	D gene	CDR3 DNA	CDR3 protein
few	TRBV25-1	TRBJ2-3	-	TGTGCCAGCAGTGACCAAGAGACCGCGACAGATACGCAGTATTTT	CASSDQETATDTQYF
-	TRBV7-7	TRBJ2-5	-	TGTGCTAGCAACAATAGGGGGGAGGAGACCCAGTACTTC	CASNNRGEETQYF
-	TRBV2	TRBJ1-1	TRBD1	TGTGCCAGCAGTGAAGGGACAGGATGGGACACTGAAGCTTTCTTT	CASSEGTGWDTEAFF
-	TRBV7-2	TRBJ2-5	-	TGTGCCAGCAGTGGGGGGCGACAAGAGACCCAGTACTTC	CASSGGRQETQYF
-	TRBV7-3	TRBJ2-2	-	TGTGCCAGCAGCCCCTTCAGGCAAGGCGGGGAGCTGTTTTTT	CASSPFRQGGELFF
-	TRBV7-9	TRBJ2-7	-	TGTGCCAGCAGACCAAAAGACGGCTACGAGCAGTACTTC	CASRPKDGYEQYF
few	TRBV29-1	TRBJ1-2	TRBD1	TGCAGCTGCCGGACAGGGTCCCCACCGGGTGGCTACACCTTC	CSCRTGSPPGGYTF
-	TRBV25-1	TRBJ1-2	-	TGTGCCAGCAGTGTTACAGGTACCCACTATGGCTACACCTTC	CASSVTGTHYGYTF
few	TRBV30	TRBJ2-7	TRBD2	TGTGCCTGGAGTGCGTCTAGCGGGGGGTCCTACGAGCAGTACTTC	CAWSASSGGSYEQYF
-	TRBV11-3	TRBJ2-3	-	TGTGCCAGCAGCCGCGGACTACCTGCTAGCACAGATACGCAGTATTTT	CASSRGLPASTDTQYF
-	TRBV11-3	TRBJ2-6	-	TGTGCCAGCAGCTTAGATTCAGGCTCTGGGGCCAACGTCCTGACTTTC	CASSLDSGSGANVLTF
-	TRBV7-2	TRBJ1-2	TRBD1	TGTGCCAGCAGCCCCCGACAGGGTGGTGGCTACACCTTC	CASSPRQGGGYTF
-	TRBV5-1	TRBJ2-3	TRBD1	TGCGCCAGCAGCTTGGGACAGGGGGCTTCCACAGATACGCAGTATTTT	CASSLGQGASTDTQYF
-	TRBV4-3	TRBJ2-5	TRBD2	TGCGCCAGCAGCCGGTGGATAGCGGGAGGGCGAGTGGAGACCCAGTACTTC	CASSRWIAGGRVETQYF
-	TRBV6-5	TRBJ1-2	-	TGTGCCAGCAGCAGTAGAGGTGGCTACACCTTC	CASSSRGGYTF
few	TRBV14	TRBJ1-2	-	TGTGCCAGCAGCCCCTGGGGCAGGGAGATTGGCTACACCTTC	CASSPWGREIGYTF
-	TRBV19	TRBJ2-1	TRBD2	TGTGCCAGTAGACTAGCGATGTACAATGAGCAGTTCTTC	CASRLAMYNEQFF
once	TRBV4-1	TRBJ2-1	-	TGCGCCAGCAGCCAAGAGTACCTAATCTCCTACAATGAGCAGTTCTTC	CASSQEYLISYNEQFF
-	TRBV29-1	TRBJ2-5	-	TGCAGCGTTGAAGGGCAGTTAAAGACCCAGTACTTC	CSVEGQLKTQYF
-	TRBV13	TRBJ1-1	-	TGTGCCAGCAGAGGTTATAGAAGGAACACTGAAGCTTTCTTT	CASRGYRRNTEAFF